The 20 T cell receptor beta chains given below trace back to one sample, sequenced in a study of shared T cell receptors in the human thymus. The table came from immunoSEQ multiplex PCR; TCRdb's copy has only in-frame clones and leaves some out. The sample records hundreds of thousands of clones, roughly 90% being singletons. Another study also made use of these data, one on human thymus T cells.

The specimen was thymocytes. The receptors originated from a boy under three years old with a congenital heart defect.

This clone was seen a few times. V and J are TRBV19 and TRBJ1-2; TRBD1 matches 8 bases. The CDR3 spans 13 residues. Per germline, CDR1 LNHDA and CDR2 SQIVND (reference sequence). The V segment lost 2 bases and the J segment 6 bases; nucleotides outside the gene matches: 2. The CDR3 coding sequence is TGTGCCAGTAGTATATCCAGGGGGCATGGCTACACCTTC. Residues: CASSISRGHGYTF.

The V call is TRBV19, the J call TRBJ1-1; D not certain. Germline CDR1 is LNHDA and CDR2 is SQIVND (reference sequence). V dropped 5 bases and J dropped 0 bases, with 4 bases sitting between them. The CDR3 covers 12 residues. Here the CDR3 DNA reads TGTGCCAGTAGTCCTATGAACACTGAAGCTTTCTTT. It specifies CASSPMNTEAFF.

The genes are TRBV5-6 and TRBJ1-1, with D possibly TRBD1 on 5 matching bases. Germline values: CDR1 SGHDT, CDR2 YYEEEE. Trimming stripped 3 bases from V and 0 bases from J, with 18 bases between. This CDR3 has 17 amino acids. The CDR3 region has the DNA TGTGCCAGCAGCTGGACTCCGGGGGTACACATGAACACTGAAGCTTTCTTT. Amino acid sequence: CASSWTPGVHMNTEAFF.

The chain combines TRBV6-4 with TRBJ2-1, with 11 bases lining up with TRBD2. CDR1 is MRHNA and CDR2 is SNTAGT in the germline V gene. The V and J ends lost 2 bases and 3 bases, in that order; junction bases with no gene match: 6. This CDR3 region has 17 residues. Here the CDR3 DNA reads TGTGCCAGCAGTGACCCGGGACTAGCGGACCACTACAATGAGCAGTTCTTC. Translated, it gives CASSDPGLADHYNEQFF.

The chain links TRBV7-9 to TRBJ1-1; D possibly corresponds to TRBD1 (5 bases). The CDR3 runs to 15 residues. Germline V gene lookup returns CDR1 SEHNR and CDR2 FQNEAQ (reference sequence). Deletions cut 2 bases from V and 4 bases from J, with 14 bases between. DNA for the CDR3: TGTGCCAGCAGCTTACTCAGGGTTCCCAGCACTGAAGCTTTCTTT. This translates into CASSLLRVPSTEAFF.

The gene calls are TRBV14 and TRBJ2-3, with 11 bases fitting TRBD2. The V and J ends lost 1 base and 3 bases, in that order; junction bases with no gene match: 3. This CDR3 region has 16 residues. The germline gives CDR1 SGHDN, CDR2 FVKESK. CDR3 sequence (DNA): TGTGCCAGCAGCCAAGGGTCTAGCGGGAGGACAGATACGCAGTATTTT. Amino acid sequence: CASSQGSSGRTDTQYF.

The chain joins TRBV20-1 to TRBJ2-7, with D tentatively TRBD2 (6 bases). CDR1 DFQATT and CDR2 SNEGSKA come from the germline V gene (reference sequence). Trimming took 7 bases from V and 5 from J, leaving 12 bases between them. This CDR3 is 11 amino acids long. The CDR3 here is CSGRALDEQYF. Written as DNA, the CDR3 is TGCAGTGGGAGGGCCTTGGACGAGCAGTACTTC.

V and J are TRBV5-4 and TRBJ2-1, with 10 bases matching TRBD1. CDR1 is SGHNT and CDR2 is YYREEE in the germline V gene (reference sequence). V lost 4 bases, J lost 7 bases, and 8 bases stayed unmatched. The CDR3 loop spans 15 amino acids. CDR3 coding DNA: TGTGCCAGCAGCGGGACAGGGGAACACACGAATGAGCAGTTCTTC. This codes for CASSGTGEHTNEQFF.

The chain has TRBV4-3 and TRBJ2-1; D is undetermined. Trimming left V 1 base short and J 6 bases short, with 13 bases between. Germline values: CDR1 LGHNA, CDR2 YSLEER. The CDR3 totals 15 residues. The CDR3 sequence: CASSQVKTGGNEQFF. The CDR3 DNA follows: TGCGCCAGCAGCCAAGTGAAGACTGGCGGCAATGAGCAGTTCTTC.

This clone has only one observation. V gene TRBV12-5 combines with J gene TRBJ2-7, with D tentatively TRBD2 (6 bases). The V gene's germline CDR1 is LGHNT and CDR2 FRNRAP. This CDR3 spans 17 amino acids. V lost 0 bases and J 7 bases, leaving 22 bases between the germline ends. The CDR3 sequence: CASGLVHPGDGAEEQYF. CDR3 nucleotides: TGTGCTAGTGGTTTGGTACACCCGGGGGATGGGGCGGAAGAGCAGTACTTC. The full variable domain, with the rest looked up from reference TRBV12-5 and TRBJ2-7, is DARVTQTPRHKVTEMGQEVTMRCQPILGHNTVFWYRQTMMQGLELLAYFRNRAPLDDSGMPKDRFSAEMPDATLATLKIQPSEPRDSAVYFCASGLVHPGDGAEEQYFGPGTRLTVT.

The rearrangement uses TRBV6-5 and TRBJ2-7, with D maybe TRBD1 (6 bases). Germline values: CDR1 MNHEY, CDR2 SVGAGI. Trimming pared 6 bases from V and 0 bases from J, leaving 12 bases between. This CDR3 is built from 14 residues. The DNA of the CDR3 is TGTGCCAGCAGGCCACAGGGAACCTCCTACGAGCAGTACTTC. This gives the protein CASRPQGTSYEQYF.

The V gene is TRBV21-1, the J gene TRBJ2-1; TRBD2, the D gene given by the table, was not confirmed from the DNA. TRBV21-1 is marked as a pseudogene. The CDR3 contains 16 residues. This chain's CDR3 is CASTEGLGGDGNEQFF. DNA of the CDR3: TGTGCCAGCACCGAGGGTTTGGGAGGAGACGGGAATGAGCAGTTCTTC.

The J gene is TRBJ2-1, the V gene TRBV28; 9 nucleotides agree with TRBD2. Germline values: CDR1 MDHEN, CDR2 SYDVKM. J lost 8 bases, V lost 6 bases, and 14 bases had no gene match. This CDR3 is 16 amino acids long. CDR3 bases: TGTGCCAGCAGGATCCCGGGACTAGCTCCGGTAGATGAGCAGTTCTTC. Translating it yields CASRIPGLAPVDEQFF.

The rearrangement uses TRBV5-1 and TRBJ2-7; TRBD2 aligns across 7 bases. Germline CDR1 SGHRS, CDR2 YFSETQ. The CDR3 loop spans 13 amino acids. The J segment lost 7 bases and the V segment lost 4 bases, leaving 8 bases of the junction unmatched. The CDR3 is CASSIESSGEQYF. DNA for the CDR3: TGCGCCAGCAGCATCGAGTCTAGCGGTGAGCAGTACTTC.

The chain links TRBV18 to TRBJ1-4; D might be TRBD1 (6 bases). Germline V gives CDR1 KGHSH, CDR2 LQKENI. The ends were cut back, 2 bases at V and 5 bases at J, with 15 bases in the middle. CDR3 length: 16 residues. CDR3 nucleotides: TGTGCCAGCTCACCATCGATCAGGACAGAAAATGAAAAACTGTTTTTT. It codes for CASSPSIRTENEKLFF.

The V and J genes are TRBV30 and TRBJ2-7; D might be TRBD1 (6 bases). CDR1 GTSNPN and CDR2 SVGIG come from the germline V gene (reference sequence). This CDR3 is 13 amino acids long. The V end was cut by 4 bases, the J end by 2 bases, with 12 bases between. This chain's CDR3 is CAWKVTGPYEQYF. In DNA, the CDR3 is TGTGCCTGGAAAGTGACAGGACCCTACGAGCAGTACTTC.

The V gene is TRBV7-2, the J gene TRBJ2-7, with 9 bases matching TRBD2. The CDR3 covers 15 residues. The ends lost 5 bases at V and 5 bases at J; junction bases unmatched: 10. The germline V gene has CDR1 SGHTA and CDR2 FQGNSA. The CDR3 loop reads CASSPGTSSFDEQYF. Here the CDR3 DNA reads TGTGCCAGCAGCCCAGGGACTAGCTCGTTCGACGAGCAGTACTTC. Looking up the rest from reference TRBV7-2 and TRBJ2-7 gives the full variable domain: GAGVSQSPSNKVTEKGKDVELRCDPISGHTALYWYRQSLGQGLEFLIYFQGNSAPDKSGLPSDRFSAERTGGSVSTLTIQRTQQEDSAVYLCASSPGTSSFDEQYFGPGTRLTVT.

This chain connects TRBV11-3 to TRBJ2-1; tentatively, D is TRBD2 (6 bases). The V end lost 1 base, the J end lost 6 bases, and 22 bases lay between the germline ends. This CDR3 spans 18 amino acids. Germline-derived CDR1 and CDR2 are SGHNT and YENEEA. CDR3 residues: CASSLGGTWGTKRNEQFF. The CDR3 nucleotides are TGTGCCAGCAGCTTAGGGGGGACTTGGGGAACTAAACGCAATGAGCAGTTCTTC.

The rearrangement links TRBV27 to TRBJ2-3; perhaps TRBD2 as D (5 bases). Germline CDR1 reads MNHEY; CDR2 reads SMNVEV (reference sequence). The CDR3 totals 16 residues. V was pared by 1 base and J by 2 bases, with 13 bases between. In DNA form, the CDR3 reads TGTGCCAGCAGTTTATGGGCCCTAGCCCACACAGATACGCAGTATTTT. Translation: CASSLWALAHTDTQYF.

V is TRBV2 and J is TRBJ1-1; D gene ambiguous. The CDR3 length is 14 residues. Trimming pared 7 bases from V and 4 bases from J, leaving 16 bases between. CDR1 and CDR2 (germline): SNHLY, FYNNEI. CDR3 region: CASTRIGESTEAFF. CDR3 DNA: TGTGCCAGCACGCGGATCGGGGAGAGCACTGAAGCTTTCTTT. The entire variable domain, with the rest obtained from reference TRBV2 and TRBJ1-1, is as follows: EPEVTQTPSHQVTQMGQEVILRCVPISNHLYFYWYRQILGQKVEFLVSFYNNEISEKSEIFDDQFSVERPDGSNFTLKIRSTKLEDSAMYFCASTRIGESTEAFFGQGTRLTVV.